The 27 T cell receptor beta chains presented below share a single source sample, sequenced in a study of cytomegalovirus exposure and HLA in healthy donors. The PCR ran on 60 Vbeta and 13 Jbeta primers. TCRdb keeps only in-frame clones here, not all; method: immunoSEQ multiplex PCR. The repertoire holds approximately 100,000 clones, with around three quarters as singletons. Sequenced: PBMCs. These receptors were taken from a woman aged 50 to 60 in good health and CMV-seropositive.

The rearrangement links TRBV19 to TRBJ1-2; the match to TRBD1 covers 7 bases. The V segment lost 4 bases and the J segment 4 bases; nucleotides outside the gene matches: 3. The CDR3 contains 13 residues. Germline V lookup: CDR1 LNHDA, CDR2 SQIVND (reference sequence). In DNA, the CDR3 is TGTGCCAGTAGTAACAAGGGGGCCTATGGCTACACCTTC. Protein sequence: CASSNKGAYGYTF.

The CDR3 DNA follows: TGTGCCAGCAGCGTAGGTTCCAGGGTCGACGAGCAGTACTTC. It is translated as CASSVGSRVDEQYF. V gene TRBV9 combines with J gene TRBJ2-5, with a tentative D call TRBD1 (5 bases). The DNA end lines up better with TRBJ2-7; the J call may be wrong. Germline assignment: CDR1 SGDLS and CDR2 YYNGEE. The CDR3 length is 14 residues.

The rearrangement uses TRBV5-6 and TRBJ1-4; 10 bases are a match to TRBD1. This CDR3 has 15 amino acids. The V gene end was trimmed by 4 bases and the J gene end by 8 bases; junction bases not matched to a gene: 8. Germline loops: CDR1 SGHDT, CDR2 YYEEEE. CDR3 nucleotide sequence: TGTGCCAGCAGCCGACAGGGGGCAGCGGAGGAAAAACTGTTTTTT. It specifies CASSRQGAAEEKLFF.

V usage is TRBV19 and J usage is TRBJ1-6; D is uncertain. This CDR3 has 17 amino acids. V lost 5 bases and J 6 bases, leaving 20 bases between the germline ends. Germline V lookup: CDR1 LNHDA, CDR2 SQIVND (reference sequence). The CDR3 sequence: CASSPTGRPSFNSPLHF. The CDR3 bases are TGTGCCAGTAGTCCAACCGGACGGCCTAGCTTTAATTCACCCCTCCACTTT.

V is TRBV5-1 and J is TRBJ2-5; D perhaps matches TRBD1 (6 bases). The J call is uncertain, as TRBJ2-7 better fits the DNA end. CDR1 SGHRS and CDR2 YFSETQ come from the germline V gene. There are 14 residues in the CDR3. Written as DNA, the CDR3 is TGCGCCAGCAGTCGCCGGACAGATTCCTACGAGCAGTACTTC. This codes for CASSRRTDSYEQYF.

V usage is TRBV11-1 and J usage is TRBJ1-1; D unresolved. The CDR3 runs 15 residues. The V gene's germline CDR1 is SGHAT and CDR2 FQDESV (reference sequence). Trimming stripped 5 bases from V and 3 bases from J, with 16 bases between. The CDR3 sequence: CASSRLRAEDTEAFF. The CDR3 nucleotides are TGTGCCAGCAGCCGTTTGAGGGCGGAGGACACTGAAGCTTTCTTT.

This chain connects TRBV2 to TRBJ2-2; D gene uncertain. Germline values: CDR1 SNHLY, CDR2 FYNNEI. The CDR3 consists of 14 residues. V gave up 6 bases and J gave up 4 bases, with 12 bases separating them. As DNA, the CDR3 is TGTGCCAGCAGCCGTATCCCTAGCACCGGGGAGCTGTTTTTT. Its protein is CASSRIPSTGELFF.

The sample holds a few counts of this clone. The V and J genes are TRBV4-1 and TRBJ2-6; 9 positions match TRBD1. With V trimmed by 0 bases and J by 2 bases, 5 bases remained unmatched. Germline CDR1 reads MGHRA; CDR2 reads YSYEKL. CDR3 length: 18 amino acids. Here the CDR3 reads CASSQDPGQGTGANVLTF. In nucleotides, the CDR3 is TGCGCCAGCAGCCAAGATCCGGGACAGGGAACTGGGGCCAACGTCCTGACTTTC.

The chain is built from TRBV7-6 and TRBJ1-2; D gene unclear. CDR3 size: 14 residues. Looked up from germline, CDR1 is SGHVS and CDR2 is FNYEAQ. V was clipped by 5 bases and J by 3 bases, with 13 bases between them. CDR3 sequence (DNA): TGTGCCAGCAGCCCCAATGCAGGCGACTATGGCTACACCTTC. Its translation: CASSPNAGDYGYTF.

V usage is TRBV7-2 and J usage is TRBJ1-1, with 9 bases identical to TRBD1. J lost 9 bases, V lost 5 bases, and 7 bases had no gene match. CDR3 length: 13 amino acids. Germline assignment: CDR1 SGHTA and CDR2 FQGNSA. This chain's CDR3 is CASSTTGQGQAFF. The CDR3 bases are TGTGCCAGCAGCACGACGGGACAGGGACAAGCTTTCTTT.

The chain recombines TRBV2 with TRBJ1-2; 9 bases fit TRBD1. The V gene's germline CDR1 is SNHLY and CDR2 FYNNEI. The CDR3 covers 16 residues. V lost 0 bases to trimming and J lost 3 bases; unmatched junction nucleotides: 5. The CDR3 region is CASSEADRGPHYGYTF. In DNA form, the CDR3 reads TGTGCCAGCAGTGAAGCGGACAGGGGCCCCCACTATGGCTACACCTTC.

This clone was detected a few times. The rearrangement uses TRBV7-2 and TRBJ1-1; 8 positions agree with TRBD1. Losses at the gene ends were 3 bases for V and 4 bases for J; bases not matched to a gene: 10. CDR3 size: 16 residues. Germline loops: CDR1 SGHTA, CDR2 FQGNSA. CDR3 loop: CASSLVQGGGSTEAFF. CDR3 sequence (DNA): TGTGCCAGCAGCTTGGTACAGGGGGGGGGCTCCACTGAAGCTTTCTTT.

This clone has only a few counts. The chain links TRBV6-5 to TRBJ2-1; D is perhaps TRBD1 (6 bases). V was trimmed by 6 bases and J by 10 bases, leaving 19 bases between them. Germline-derived CDR1 and CDR2 are MNHEY and SVGAGI. This CDR3 is 14 amino acids long. The CDR3 DNA sequence: TGTGCCAGCAGCTTCCTAGTCCGGACAGAAGAGCAGTTCTTC. This translates into CASSFLVRTEEQFF.

V usage is TRBV10-3 and J usage is TRBJ2-3, with TRBD1 identical over 8 bases. Germline values: CDR1 ENHRY, CDR2 SYGVKD. The length of the CDR3 is 13 residues. V gave up 10 bases and J gave up 5 bases; unmatched junction bases: 8. The CDR3 DNA sequence: TGTGCCACGGAGGACAGGGCGGGAGATACGCAGTATTTT. It is translated as CATEDRAGDTQYF.

The chain carries TRBV7-8 and TRBJ2-7; possibly TRBD1 for D (6 bases). Germline CDR1 and CDR2: SGHVS and FQNEAQ. The CDR3 has 16 residues. V lost 1 base, J lost 1 base, and 14 bases lay in between. The CDR3 DNA is TGTGCCAGCAGCTTAGAACGTCCAGGGGTTTCCTACGAGCAGTACTTC. As protein: CASSLERPGVSYEQYF.

The V gene is TRBV5-1, the J gene TRBJ2-7; a possible D gene is TRBD2 (7 bases). The CDR3 is 14 residues long. CDR1 and CDR2 (germline): SGHRS, YFSETQ. V was shortened by 3 bases and J by 4 bases, with 14 bases between the two germline ends. DNA of the CDR3: TGCGCCAGCAGCTGGGAGGGGGGAATTTACGAGCAGTACTTC. Amino acid sequence: CASSWEGGIYEQYF.

This chain joins TRBV7-9 and TRBJ1-2, with D possibly being TRBD1 (6 bases). This CDR3 contains 15 residues. Looked up from germline, CDR1 is SEHNR and CDR2 is FQNEAQ (reference sequence). V was shortened by 5 bases and J by 7 bases, with 20 bases between the two germline ends. CDR3 protein: CASSREGVVFFGYTF. CDR3 in DNA: TGTGCCAGCAGCCGGGAGGGGGTAGTTTTTTTTGGCTACACCTTC. The whole variable domain, remainder taken from reference TRBV7-9 and TRBJ1-2, is DTGVSQNPRHKITKRGQNVTFRCDPISEHNRLYWYRQTLGQGPEFLTYFQNEAQLEKSRLLSDRFSAERPKGSFSTLEIQRTEQGDSAMYLCASSREGVVFFGYTFGSGTRLTVV.

The CDR3 reads CASRDRGGQETQYF. CDR3 in DNA: TGTGCCAGCAGAGACAGGGGCGGCCAAGAGACCCAGTACTTC. The V gene is TRBV2, the J gene TRBJ2-5; TRBD1 matches at 8 bases. CDR1 is SNHLY, CDR2 FYNNEI, per germline. V lost 6 bases to trimming and J lost 1 base; unmatched junction nucleotides: 4. The CDR3 length is 14 residues.

This chain connects TRBV7-2 to TRBJ2-5, with D possibly TRBD1 on 5 matching bases. There are 16 residues in the CDR3. Deletions cut 5 bases from V and 4 bases from J, with 20 bases between. CDR1 and CDR2 (germline): SGHTA, FQGNSA. CDR3 DNA sequence: TGTGCCAGCAGCACCCGATGGGGCTCGCAGGGAGAGACCCAGTACTTC. Its protein product is CASSTRWGSQGETQYF.

The chain employs TRBV6-1 and TRBJ2-7, with 7 bases lining up with TRBD2. The CDR3 extends over 15 amino acids. V was clipped by 8 bases and J by 3 bases; unmatched bases: 13. Germline values: CDR1 MNHNS, CDR2 SASEGT. The CDR3 nucleotides read TGTGCCAGCCAGTCACCTCCAGCGGGGATCTACGAGCAGTACTTC. It codes for CASQSPPAGIYEQYF.

The genes are TRBV4-1 and TRBJ2-3, with 8 bases fitting TRBD2. The germline V gene encodes CDR1 MGHRA and CDR2 YSYEKL. V was pared by 3 bases and J by 0 bases, with 8 bases of the junction left unmatched. The CDR3 spans 17 residues. CDR3 residues: CASSHEGRGVSTDTQYF. The CDR3 DNA follows: TGCGCCAGCAGCCACGAGGGGCGGGGGGTAAGCACAGATACGCAGTATTTT.

The chain carries TRBV29-1 and TRBJ1-1; no reliable D call. The CDR3 runs to 12 residues. V lost 4 bases and J 0 bases, leaving 6 bases between the germline ends. Germline V gene sequence: CDR1 SQVTM, CDR2 ANQGSEA. CDR3 protein: CSVVIVNTEAFF. The CDR3 nucleotides read TGCAGCGTTGTAATCGTGAACACTGAAGCTTTCTTT.

The V gene is TRBV5-8, the J gene TRBJ2-1, with 7 bases that match TRBD1. The CDR3 covers 15 residues. Germline CDR1 reads SGHTS; CDR2 reads YDEGEE. The ends lost 0 bases at V and 6 bases at J; junction bases unmatched: 6. Written as DNA, the CDR3 is TGTGCCAGCAGCTTGGTCCCGGGGACAGTCAATGAGCAGTTCTTC. Its translation: CASSLVPGTVNEQFF. Using reference TRBV5-8 and TRBJ2-1 for the parts outside the CDR3, the full variable domain is EAGVTQSPTHLIKTRGQQATLRCSPISGHTSVYWYQQALGLGLQFLLWYDEGEERNRGNFPPRFSGRQFPNYSSELNVNALELEDSALYLCASSLVPGTVNEQFFGPGTRLTVL.

Remarks on this clone: At one end, the junction sequence differs from germline, possibly due to a read error. The V call is TRBV7-7, the J call TRBJ1-1, with D unclear. Germline-derived CDR1 and CDR2 are SSHAT and FNYEAQ (reference sequence). The CDR3 runs 14 residues. This CDR3 reads CASSLRRGNTEAFF. The CDR3 DNA reads TGTGCTAGCAGCCTTCGTCGGGGGAACACTGAAGCTTTCTTT.

The chain recombines TRBV5-1 with TRBJ2-4; 7 bases match TRBD1. Germline trimming cut 4 bases from V and 7 bases from J; bases unmatched to any gene: 5. The CDR3 is 13 residues long. Germline-derived CDR1 and CDR2 are SGHRS and YFSETQ. The CDR3 region has the DNA TGCGCCAGCAGCAGGGGGCTTGGGAACATTCAGTACTTC. This encodes CASSRGLGNIQYF.

V and J are TRBV7-2 and TRBJ2-1, with TRBD2 as a possible D gene (6 bases). This CDR3 spans 12 amino acids. Germline V lookup: CDR1 SGHTA, CDR2 FQGNSA. V was pared by 5 bases and J by 12 bases, with 14 bases between. For the CDR3, the DNA is TGTGCCAGCAGCCGGGAGACACCCGGGCAGTTCTTC. This codes for CASSRETPGQFF.

This clone was seen ten or more times. The chain joins TRBV5-1 to TRBJ1-6; D may be TRBD1 (5 bases). V lost 5 bases, J lost 8 bases, and 14 bases lay in between. The CDR3 length is 14 residues. Germline CDR1 SGHRS, CDR2 YFSETQ. This CDR3 is CASRYGLRDSPLHF. As DNA, the CDR3 is TGCGCCAGCAGATACGGCCTCAGGGATTCACCCCTCCACTTT.